Shown below are 14 T cell receptor beta chains from a single sample sequenced in a study of CD8+CD57+ T cells in acquired aplastic anemia. TCR beta VDJ and CDR3 were profiled, and genomic DNA was the template. Each CDR3 protein gets one entry after TCRdb re-called the reads with MiXCR. The table shows 250,000 to 300,000 distinct CDR3 sequences, with around three fifths occurring only once. The sequenced sample was sorted CD4+, CD8+, or CD8+CD57+ T cells (not recorded which) from PBMCs. The receptors come from a human donor with severe aplastic anemia or a healthy control (not recorded which).

There are a few counts of this clonotype. V usage is TRBV28 and J usage is TRBJ1-4; D is uncertain. The germline CDR1 and CDR2 sequences are MDHEN and SYDVKM. This CDR3 is built from 14 residues. The V end was cut by 2 bases, the J end by 4 bases, with 8 bases between. CDR3 loop: CASSLVRLNEKLFF. In DNA, the CDR3 is TGTGCCAGCAGTTTAGTGAGACTTAATGAAAAACTGTTTTTT.

This chain joins TRBV4-1 and TRBJ2-5; 7 bases match TRBD1. Germline lookup yields CDR1 MGHRA and CDR2 YSYEKL. The CDR3 covers 14 residues. Trimming took 1 base from V and 5 from J; bases not matched to a gene: 4. As DNA, the CDR3 is TGCGCCAGCAGCCAAGGACAGGGTGTGGAGACCCAGTACTTC. Its translation is CASSQGQGVETQYF.

V gene TRBV25-1 combines with J gene TRBJ2-2, with 7 bases fitting TRBD2. CDR3 length equals 14 residues. Per germline, CDR1 MGHDK and CDR2 SYGVNS. J was trimmed by 4 bases and V by 4 bases; bases with no gene match: 3. The DNA of the CDR3 is TGTGCCAGCAGTGCGGGAGGAGGCACCGGGGAGCTGTTTTTT. Translating it yields CASSAGGGTGELFF. Using reference TRBV25-1 and TRBJ2-2 for the parts outside the CDR3, the full variable domain is EADIYQTPRYLVIGTGKKITLECSQTMGHDKMYWYQQDPGMELHLIHYSYGVNSTEKGDLSSESTVSRIRTEHFPLTLESARPSHTSQYLCASSAGGGTGELFFGEGSRLTVL.

In the case of this clonotype: A read error is possible here, since a much larger clone lies one base away. Since no conserved phenylalanine or tryptophan closes the CDR3, a read error is the likely cause. The V gene is TRBV6-1, the J gene TRBJ1-1; D remains ambiguous. The CDR3 consists of 15 residues. With 6 bases removed from V and 1 base from J, the gap between germline ends came to 15 bases. Germline lookup yields CDR1 MNHNS and CDR2 SASEGT. The CDR3 sequence is CASRHTFGKNTEAFL. In DNA, the CDR3 is TGTGCCAGCAGACACACATTCGGGAAGAACACTGAAGCTTTCCTT.

This chain links TRBV29-1 with TRBJ2-6; D remains ambiguous. This CDR3 contains 14 residues. V gave up 2 bases and J gave up 4 bases, with 9 bases separating them. From germline, CDR1 is SQVTM and CDR2 ANQGSEA. The CDR3 is CSVEISPGANVLTF. DNA of the CDR3: TGCAGCGTTGAAATATCCCCCGGGGCCAACGTCCTGACTTTC.

This clonotype was counted only a few times. The chain joins TRBV29-1 to TRBJ1-1; D unresolved. The CDR3 sequence is 13 residues long. The V end was cut by 4 bases, the J end by 0 bases, with 9 bases between. Germline CDR1 and CDR2: SQVTM and ANQGSEA. The DNA for the CDR3 is TGCAGCGTTGTACAACAGATGAACACTGAAGCTTTCTTT. As protein: CSVVQQMNTEAFF.

There are many counts of this clonotype. CDR3 sequence: CASSISGSYSNQPQHF. DNA of the CDR3: TGTGCCAGTTCAATCTCCGGGTCTTATAGCAATCAGCCCCAGCATTTT. The chain recombines TRBV12-3 or TRBV12-4 with TRBJ1-5; D is undetermined. This CDR3 has 16 residues. V shed 9 bases and J shed 0 bases, with 18 bases lying between them.

A remark on this clonotype: Germline is not matched at one junction end, which may reflect a read error. The V and J genes are TRBV6-5 and TRBJ1-6; D is undetermined. Germline lookup yields CDR1 MNHEY and CDR2 SVGAGI. This CDR3 spans 17 amino acids. The CDR3 loop reads CASSYSSGPEGGSPLHF. The CDR3 coding sequence is TGTGCCAGCAGTTACTCTTCAGGCCCGGAAGGCGGTTCACCCCTCCACTTC.

This clonotype was counted many times. The chain uses TRBV6-5 and TRBJ1-1; TRBD1 matches at 7 bases. Germline-derived CDR1 and CDR2 are MNHEY and SVGAGI. The CDR3 runs 14 residues. V dropped 7 bases and J dropped 2; count of bases not matched to a gene: 7. CDR3 residues: CASISTGANTEAFF. The CDR3 nucleotides read TGTGCCAGCATTAGCACAGGGGCAAACACTGAAGCTTTCTTT.

The genes are TRBV2 and TRBJ1-1; TRBD1 might be the D (6 bases). The CDR3 is made up of 11 amino acids. V was pared by 5 bases and J by 8 bases, with 9 bases between. Germline V gene data show CDR1 as SNHLY and CDR2 as FYNNEI. The CDR3 reads CASSYDREAFF. CDR3 bases: TGTGCCAGCAGTTACGACAGGGAAGCTTTCTTT. Variable domain in full (rest from reference TRBV2 and TRBJ1-1): EPEVTQTPSHQVTQMGQEVILRCVPISNHLYFYWYRQILGQKVEFLVSFYNNEISEKSEIFDDQFSVERPDGSNFTLKIRSTKLEDSAMYFCASSYDREAFFGQGTRLTVV.

This clonotype was seen only once. The chain is built from TRBV20-1 and TRBJ2-1; 10 nucleotides align to TRBD2. The junction had 11 bases not matched to a gene; V was cut back by 3 bases and J by 9 bases. Per the germline V gene, CDR1 is DFQATT and CDR2 is SNEGSKA (reference sequence). The CDR3 spans 15 residues. The CDR3, as DNA: TGCAGTGCTAGCCAGAGACTAGCGGGTGATAGTGAGCAGTTCTTC. Translation gives CSASQRLAGDSEQFF.

This sequence joins TRBV6-5 and TRBJ2-2; 15 nucleotides line up with TRBD2. The trim removed 5 bases at V and 2 bases at J, leaving 3 bases unmatched. From germline, CDR1 is MNHEY and CDR2 SVGAGI. The CDR3 is made up of 17 amino acids. The DNA of the CDR3 is TGTGCCAGCAGTCGGGGACTAGCGGGGGGTAACACCGGGGAGCTGTTTTTT. This codes for CASSRGLAGGNTGELFF.

The chain employs TRBV7-3 and TRBJ1-2; TRBD1 agrees at 7 bases. The CDR3 spans 15 residues. V lost 0 bases, J lost 2 bases, and 3 bases stayed unmatched. The germline CDR1 and CDR2 sequences are SGHTA and FQGTGA. CDR3 bases: TGTGCCAGCAGCTTAACCCCGACAGGGAACTATGGCTACACCTTC. This sequence encodes CASSLTPTGNYGYTF.

Regarding this clonotype: The junction shows a germline mismatch at one end, possibly a read error. This rearrangement joins TRBV20-1 to TRBJ2-7; 8 bases fit TRBD2. Germline V lookup: CDR1 DFQATT, CDR2 SNEGSKA (reference sequence). The CDR3 covers 13 residues. The CDR3 DNA sequence: TGCAGCGCTAGCGGGCCAGAGTACTACGAGCAGTACTTC. Translation gives CSASGPEYYEQYF.